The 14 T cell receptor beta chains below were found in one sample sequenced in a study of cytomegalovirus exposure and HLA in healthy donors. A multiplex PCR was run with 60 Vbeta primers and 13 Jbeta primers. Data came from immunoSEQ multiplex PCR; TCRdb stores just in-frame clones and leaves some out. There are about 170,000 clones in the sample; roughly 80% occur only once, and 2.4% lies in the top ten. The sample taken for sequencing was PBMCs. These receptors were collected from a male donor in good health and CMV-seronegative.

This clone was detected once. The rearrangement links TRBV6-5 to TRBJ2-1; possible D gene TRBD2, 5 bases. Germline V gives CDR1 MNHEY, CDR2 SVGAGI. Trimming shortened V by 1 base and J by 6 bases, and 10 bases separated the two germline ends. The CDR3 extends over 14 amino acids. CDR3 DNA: TGTGCCAGCAGTTACTTTGGACTTACCAATGAGCAGTTCTTC. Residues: CASSYFGLTNEQFF.

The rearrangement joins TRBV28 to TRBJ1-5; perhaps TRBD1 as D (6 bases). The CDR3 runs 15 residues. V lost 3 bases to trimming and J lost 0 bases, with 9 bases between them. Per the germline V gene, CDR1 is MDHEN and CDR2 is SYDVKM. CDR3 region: CASSLWTDSNQPQHF. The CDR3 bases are TGTGCCAGCAGTTTGTGGACAGATAGCAATCAGCCCCAGCATTTT.

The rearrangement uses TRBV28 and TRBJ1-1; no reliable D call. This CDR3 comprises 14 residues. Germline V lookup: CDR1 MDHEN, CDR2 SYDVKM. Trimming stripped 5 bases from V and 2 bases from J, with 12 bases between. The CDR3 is CASSPPQINTEAFF. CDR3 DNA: TGTGCCAGCAGTCCCCCTCAGATAAACACTGAAGCTTTCTTT.

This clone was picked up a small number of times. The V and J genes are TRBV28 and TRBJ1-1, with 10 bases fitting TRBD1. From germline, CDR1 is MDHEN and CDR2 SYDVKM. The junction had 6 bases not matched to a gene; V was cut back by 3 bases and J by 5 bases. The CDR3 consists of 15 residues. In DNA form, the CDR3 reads TGTGCCAGCAGTTTGTGGGACAGGGGTGGGACTGAAGCTTTCTTT. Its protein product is CASSLWDRGGTEAFF.

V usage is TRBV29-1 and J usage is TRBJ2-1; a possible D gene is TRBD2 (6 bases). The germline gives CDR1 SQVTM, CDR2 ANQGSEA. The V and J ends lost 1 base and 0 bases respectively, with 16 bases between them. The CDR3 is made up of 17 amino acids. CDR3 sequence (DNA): TGCAGCGTTGAAGGGAATGTGGCGGGGCGCTCCTACAATGAGCAGTTCTTC. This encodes CSVEGNVAGRSYNEQFF.

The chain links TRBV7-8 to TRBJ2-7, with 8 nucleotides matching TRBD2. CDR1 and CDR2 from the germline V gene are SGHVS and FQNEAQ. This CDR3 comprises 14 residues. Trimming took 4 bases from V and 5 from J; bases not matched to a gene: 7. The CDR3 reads CASSSPGGLDEQYF. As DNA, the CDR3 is TGTGCCAGCAGCTCACCGGGGGGGTTGGACGAGCAGTACTTC.

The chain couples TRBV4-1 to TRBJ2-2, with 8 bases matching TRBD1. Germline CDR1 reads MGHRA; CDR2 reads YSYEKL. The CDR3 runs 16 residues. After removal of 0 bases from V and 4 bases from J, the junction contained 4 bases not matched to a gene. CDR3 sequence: CASSQDAGGFTGELFF. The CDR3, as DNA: TGCGCCAGCAGCCAAGATGCAGGGGGCTTCACCGGGGAGCTGTTTTTT.

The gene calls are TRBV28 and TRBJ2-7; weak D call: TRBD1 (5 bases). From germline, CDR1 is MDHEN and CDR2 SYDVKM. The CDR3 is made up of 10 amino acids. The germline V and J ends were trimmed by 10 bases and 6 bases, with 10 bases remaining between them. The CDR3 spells CATSGREQYF. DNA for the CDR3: TGTGCCACCTCAGGGCGCGAGCAGTACTTC.

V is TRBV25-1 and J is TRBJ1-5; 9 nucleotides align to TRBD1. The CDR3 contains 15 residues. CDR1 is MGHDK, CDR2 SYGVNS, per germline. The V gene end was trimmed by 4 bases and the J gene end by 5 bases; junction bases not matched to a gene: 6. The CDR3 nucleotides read TGTGCCAGCAGTGCCCGGGACAGGGTGGATCAGCCCCAGCATTTT. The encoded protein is CASSARDRVDQPQHF.

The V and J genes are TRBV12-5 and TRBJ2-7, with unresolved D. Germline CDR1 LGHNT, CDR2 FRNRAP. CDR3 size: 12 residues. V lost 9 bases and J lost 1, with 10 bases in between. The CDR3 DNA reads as TGTGCTAGCTCCCTCGAGTCCTACGAGCAGTACTTC. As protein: CASSLESYEQYF. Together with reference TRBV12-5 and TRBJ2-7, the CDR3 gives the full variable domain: DARVTQTPRHKVTEMGQEVTMRCQPILGHNTVFWYRQTMMQGLELLAYFRNRAPLDDSGMPKDRFSAEMPDATLATLKIQPSEPRDSAVYFCASSLESYEQYFGPGTRLTVT.

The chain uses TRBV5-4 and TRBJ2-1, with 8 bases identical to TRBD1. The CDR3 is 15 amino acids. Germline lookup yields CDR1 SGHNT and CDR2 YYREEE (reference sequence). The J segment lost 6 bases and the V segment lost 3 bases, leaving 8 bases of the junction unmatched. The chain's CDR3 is CASSSGTGNPNEQFF. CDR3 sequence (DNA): TGTGCCAGCAGCTCCGGGACAGGTAACCCCAATGAGCAGTTCTTC.

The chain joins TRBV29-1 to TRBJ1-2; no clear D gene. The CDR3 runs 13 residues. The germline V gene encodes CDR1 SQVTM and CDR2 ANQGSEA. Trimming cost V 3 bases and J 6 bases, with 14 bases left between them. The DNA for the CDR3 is TGCAGCGTTGAGTCGGGGAGACTTAATGGCTACACCTTC. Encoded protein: CSVESGRLNGYTF.

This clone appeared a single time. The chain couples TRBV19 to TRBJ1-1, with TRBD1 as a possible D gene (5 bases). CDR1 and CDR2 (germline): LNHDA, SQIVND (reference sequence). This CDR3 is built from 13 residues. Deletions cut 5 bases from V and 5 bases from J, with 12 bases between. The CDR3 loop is CASSSRQSTEAFF. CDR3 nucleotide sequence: TGTGCCAGTAGTTCTCGACAGTCTACTGAAGCTTTCTTT.

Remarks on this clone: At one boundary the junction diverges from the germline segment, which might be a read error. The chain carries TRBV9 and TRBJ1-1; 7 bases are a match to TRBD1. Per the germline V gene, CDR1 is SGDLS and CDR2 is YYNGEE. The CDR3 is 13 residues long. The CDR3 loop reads CASSATGNPEAFF. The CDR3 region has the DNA TGTGCCAGCAGCGCGACAGGGAACCCTGAAGCTTTCTTT.